The present T cell receptor beta chain was sequenced within a study of T cells after yellow fever vaccination (dated 2019 in TCRdb). Background for the entire study: Libraries from fractions with low cell numbers were prepared with the SMART-Seq v4 Ultra Low Input RNA kit. Bulk TCR alpha and beta repertoires were sequenced longitudinally to track T-cell clones before and after primary and booster YFV17D yellow fever vaccination. Two healthy male donors, one aged 18 to 29 and one aged 30 to 39 years, were included in the cohort. Blood was drawn at multiple timepoints before and after primary and secondary immunization, with bulk PBMC replicates and cell subsets isolated.

Relative to germline, V is missing 2 bases and J is missing 5 bases, with 8 bases of the junction outside any gene match. In the germline V gene (reference sequence), CDR1 corresponds to LNHNV and CDR2 to YYDKDF. Spanning cysteine to phenylalanine, the CDR3 consists of 16 amino acids. Solely the CDR3 DNA is kept, with 48 bases framed from the first base. With respect to this clonotype: Its binding antigen is unknown. No much larger clonotype is one base removed from it; base qualities were not supplied.

The treatment or condition label, read with the paper, signifies: live attenuated yellow fever vaccine strain. PBMCs were isolated from peripheral blood using a standard Ficoll-Paque protocol. CD4 and CD8 T-cell fractions were isolated with Dynabeads CD4 and CD8 positive selection kits. TriZol was used to extract RNA from bulk PBMCs, CD4 and CD8 fractions, and dextramer-positive and dextramer-negative fractions. The sample was run on an Illumina NovaSeq 6000. TCR cDNA was synthesized by 5'RACE template switching, through which a universal primer site and unique molecular identifiers were introduced. Priming of cDNA synthesis was performed from both the TCR alpha and TCR beta constant segments. Library amplification used two PCR steps, and the second PCR step added sample barcodes and sequencing adapters. Sequencing of the libraries was done on either Illumina HiSeq 2500 (2x100 bp) or NovaSeq (2x150 bp). The original pipeline was this. Reads were demultiplexed and collapsed into UMI consensus sequences with MIGEC, and V(D)J alignment was performed with MiXCR. Vaccine-responding clonotypes were defined with edgeR using replicate PBMC samples, requiring FDR below 0.01 and a log2 fold change above 5 up to day 15. Bulk clonotypes were assigned CD4 or CD8 identity according to which sequenced CD4 or CD8 repertoire held them at higher abundance. In-frame beta chains were kept once TCRdb had trimmed the public reads at Q25 with fastp and called clones with MiXCR. Each entry merges the rows of one CDR3 protein and shows their most common DNA and genes. V and J calls and clone size were set by TCRdb, not the authors. Here the sample has some 120,000 distinct CDR3 sequences; 13% to 15% occur a single time. The top ten clonotypes cover approximately 39% of the sample.

Overall results and qualifications from the work: Compared with the primary T-cell response, the secondary T-cell response was weaker but faster, peaking on day 5 rather than day 15. Computational filtering was needed because FACS-sorted repertoires could contain abundant contaminating clonotypes from the bulk population. After the booster, most of the clones that had expanded following primary vaccination were detected again (roughly 96% of CD4 and more than 85% of CD8), which suggests that memory was broadly maintained. Because the study included only a couple of donors, the extent to which the findings can be generalized is limited. A small fraction of clonotypes showed up in both the CD4 and CD8 compartments, probably as a result of convergent recombination.

This receptor was identified in a young man who received the YFV17D yellow fever vaccine. The chain was built from TRBV15 and TRBJ2-5, with 10 junctional bases fitting TRBD1. Sequences were derived from CD8+ T cells sorted from PBMCs, sampled 5 days after the yellow fever booster vaccination. The CDR3 region: CATSRPTGTGDETQYF. The DNA sequence is TGTGCCACCAGCAGACCGACAGGGACAGGGGACGAGACCCAGTACTTC.